The rows below give T cell receptor beta chains drawn from one sample of a study of CD8 T cells in ankylosing spondylitis. TCRdb ran MiXCR on the 5' RACE reads and lists one entry per CDR3 protein. The table has 250,000 or so distinct CDR3 sequences, roughly a quarter seen once. The sample taken for sequencing was blood, either unsorted or a sorted T cell fraction (not recorded which). The receptors were sampled from a male donor with ankylosing spondylitis or in good health (not recorded which). Each CDR3 is given with its conserved first and last residue. The order of the fields is clone size, J gene, V gene, D gene, CDR3 DNA, CDR3 protein. The D gene is left open where the match is weak. The size field is filled for only some rows; it gives once, few, many or a size class.

>few|TRBJ2-1|TRBV2|NA
TGTGCCAGCAGGCCAGGGATTTCCTACAATGAGCAGTTCTTC
CASRPGISYNEQFF
>few|TRBJ2-7|TRBV10-2|NA
TGCGCCAGCAGTGAGTATCGGGGCTACGAGCAGTACTTC
CASSEYRGYEQYF
>few|TRBJ2-1|TRBV6-5|NA
TGTGCCAGCAGTTACTCGGGGACCTCCTACAATGAGCAGTTCTTC
CASSYSGTSYNEQFF
>NA|TRBJ2-3|TRBV20-1|NA
TGCAGTGCTAGAGATAGTGAGGGGGTAGCAGATACGCAGTATTTT
CSARDSEGVADTQYF
>NA|TRBJ2-7|TRBV11-1|NA
TGTGCCAGCAGCTTAGTAGCGACTTCCTACGAGCAGTACTTC
CASSLVATSYEQYF
>many|TRBJ1-5|TRBV20-1|NA
TGCAGTGCCTGGGACACCCAGGGTCAGCCCCAGCATTTT
CSAWDTQGQPQHF
>NA|TRBJ1-2|TRBV6-6|TRBD1
TGTGCCAGCAGTTACGAGGACAGGGCCGGCTACACCTTC
CASSYEDRAGYTF
>NA|TRBJ2-3|TRBV5-1|TRBD1
TGCGCCAGCAGCTTGTTAGCCCCAGGGGGCCAGGGGGCTAGCACAGATACGCAGTATTTT
CASSLLAPGGQGASTDTQYF
>NA|TRBJ2-2|TRBV20-1|NA
TGCAGTGCCAATACAAGACAGACCGGGGAGCTGTTTTTT
CSANTRQTGELFF
>many|TRBJ2-2|TRBV4-1|TRBD2
TGCGCCAGCAGCCAAGATCCGGGAGGGAAGCACACCGGGGAGCTGTTTTTT
CASSQDPGGKHTGELFF
>few|TRBJ1-3|TRBV10-3|TRBD1
TGTGCCATCAGATCCACAACAGGGGATACTGGAAACACCATATATTTT
CAIRSTTGDTGNTIYF
>NA|TRBJ1-2|TRBV20-1|NA
TGCAGTGCTAGAGATTCGGTCAGGGCGCAAGCTAACTATGGCTACACCTTC
CSARDSVRAQANYGYTF
>many|TRBJ1-5|TRBV6-1|TRBD1
TGTGCCAGCAGACATGGACAGGGGGAAGGGCCCCAGCATTTT
CASRHGQGEGPQHF
>many|TRBJ2-3|TRBV5-6|TRBD2
TGTGCCAGCAGCTTCATGGGCGGGGGACTACGGGATACGCAGTATTTT
CASSFMGGGLRDTQYF
>many|TRBJ1-2|TRBV28|TRBD1
TGTGCCAGCATCTGGGGCAGGGGGAACTATGGCTACACCTTC
CASIWGRGNYGYTF
>few|TRBJ2-5|TRBV20-1|NA
TGCAGTGGGTCCCCAAGCCGCGTGGAGACCCAGTACTTC
CSGSPSRVETQYF
>many|TRBJ2-3|TRBV10-3|TRBD1
TGTGCCATCAGCGGACAGGGCACCACAGATACGCAGTATTTT
CAISGQGTTDTQYF
>many|TRBJ1-2|TRBV29-1|NA
TGCAGCTTCACAGGTGCCGGGTTTTATGGCTACACCTTC
CSFTGAGFYGYTF
>NA|TRBJ2-6|TRBV12-3/TRBV12-4|TRBD1
TGTGCCAGCAGTGACAGGGGTGTCAACGTCCTGACTTTC
CASSDRGVNVLTF
>NA|TRBJ2-7|TRBV6-5|NA
TGTGCCAGCAGTTATACAGGGGACTACGAGCAGTATTTC
CASSYTGDYEQYF
>few|TRBJ1-6|TRBV3-1|NA
TGTGCCAGCAGCGAGAGGGGGGTCGGGTCACCCCTCCACTTT
CASSERGVGSPLHF
>few|TRBJ2-5|TRBV6-1|TRBD2
TGTGCCAGTTTGACCCGGGGGGGGCAGGAGACCCAGTACTTC
CASLTRGGQETQYF
>NA|TRBJ2-3|TRBV7-2|NA
TGTGCCAGCAGCACAGGGTTTTTGACAGATACGCAGTATTTT
CASSTGFLTDTQYF
>many|TRBJ2-3|TRBV29-1|TRBD2
TGCAGCGTTAGTTTTGGGACTAGCGACACAGATACGCAGTATTTT
CSVSFGTSDTDTQYF
>many|TRBJ2-7|TRBV6-1|NA
TGTGCCAGCAGTCTCTTAGGGGTCGAGGAGCAGTACTTC
CASSLLGVEEQYF
>NA|TRBJ1-4|TRBV6-5|TRBD1
TGTGCCAGCAGATCCGGGACAGGGGTCGAAAAACTGTTTTTT
CASRSGTGVEKLFF